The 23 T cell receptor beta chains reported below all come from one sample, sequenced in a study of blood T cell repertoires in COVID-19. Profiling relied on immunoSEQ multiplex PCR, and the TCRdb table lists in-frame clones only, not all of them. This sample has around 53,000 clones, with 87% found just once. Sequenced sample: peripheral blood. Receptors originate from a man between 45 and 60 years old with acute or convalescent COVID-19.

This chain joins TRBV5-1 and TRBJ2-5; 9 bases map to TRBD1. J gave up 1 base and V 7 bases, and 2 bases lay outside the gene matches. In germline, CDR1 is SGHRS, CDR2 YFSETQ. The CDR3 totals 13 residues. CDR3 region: CASQGQGQETQYF. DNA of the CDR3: TGCGCCAGCCAGGGACAGGGCCAAGAGACCCAGTACTTC.

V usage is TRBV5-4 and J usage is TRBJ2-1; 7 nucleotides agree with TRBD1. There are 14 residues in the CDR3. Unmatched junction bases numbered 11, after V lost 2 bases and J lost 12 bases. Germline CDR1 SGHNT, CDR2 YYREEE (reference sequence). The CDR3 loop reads CASSFQDRPWPQFF. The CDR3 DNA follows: TGTGCCAGCAGCTTTCAGGACAGGCCTTGGCCGCAGTTCTTC.

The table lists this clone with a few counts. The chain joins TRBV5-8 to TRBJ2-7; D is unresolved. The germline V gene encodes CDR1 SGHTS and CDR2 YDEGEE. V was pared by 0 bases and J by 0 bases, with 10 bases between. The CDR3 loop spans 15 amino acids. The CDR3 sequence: CASSLDAGRSYEQYF. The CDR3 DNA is TGTGCCAGCAGCTTGGATGCAGGCCGCTCCTACGAGCAGTACTTC.

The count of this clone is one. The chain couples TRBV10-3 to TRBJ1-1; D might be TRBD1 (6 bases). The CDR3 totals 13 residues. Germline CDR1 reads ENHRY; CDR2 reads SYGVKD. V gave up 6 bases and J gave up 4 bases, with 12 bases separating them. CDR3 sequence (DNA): TGTGCCATCAGCCCTGCGGGGGCCACTGAAGCTTTCTTT. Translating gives CAISPAGATEAFF.

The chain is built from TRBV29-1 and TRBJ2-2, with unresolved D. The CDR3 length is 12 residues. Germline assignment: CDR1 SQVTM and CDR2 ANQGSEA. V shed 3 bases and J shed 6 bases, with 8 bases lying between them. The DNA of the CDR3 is TGCAGCGTTGACGGTGGGCCCGGGGAGCTGTTTTTT. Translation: CSVDGGPGELFF.

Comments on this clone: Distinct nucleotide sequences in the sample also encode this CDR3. The CDR3 reads CASSSSYGGYGYTF. CDR3 coding DNA: TGTGCCAGCAGCTCTTCTTATGGAGGCTATGGCTACACCTTC. The chain uses TRBV7-2 and TRBJ1-2; D is uncertain. Trimming stripped 4 bases from V and 4 bases from J, with 13 bases between. The germline V gene encodes CDR1 SGHTA and CDR2 FQGNSA. The CDR3 spans 14 residues.

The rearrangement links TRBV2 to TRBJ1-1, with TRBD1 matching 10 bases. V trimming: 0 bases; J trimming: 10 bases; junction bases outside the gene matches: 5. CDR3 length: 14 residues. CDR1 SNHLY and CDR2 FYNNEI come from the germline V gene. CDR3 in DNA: TGTGCCAGCAGTGAAGCGGGACAGGGGAGGGGAGCTTTCTTT. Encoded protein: CASSEAGQGRGAFF.

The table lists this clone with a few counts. The CDR3 sequence: CASSQGSANYGYTF. The CDR3 DNA reads as TGTGCCAGCAGCCAAGGATCCGCGAACTATGGCTACACCTTC. This chain uses TRBV3-1 (or the pseudogene TRBV3-2) with TRBJ1-2; D is uncertain. V was cut by 1 base and J by 2 bases, with 8 bases left in between. This CDR3 has 14 amino acids. Germline loops: CDR1 LGHDT, CDR2 YNNKEL (reference sequence).

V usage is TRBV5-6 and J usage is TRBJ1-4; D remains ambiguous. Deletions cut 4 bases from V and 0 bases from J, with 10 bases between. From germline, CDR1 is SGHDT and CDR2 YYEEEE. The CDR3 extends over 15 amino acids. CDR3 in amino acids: CASSPQVATNEKLFF. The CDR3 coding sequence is TGTGCCAGCAGCCCTCAGGTGGCAACTAATGAAAAACTGTTTTTT.

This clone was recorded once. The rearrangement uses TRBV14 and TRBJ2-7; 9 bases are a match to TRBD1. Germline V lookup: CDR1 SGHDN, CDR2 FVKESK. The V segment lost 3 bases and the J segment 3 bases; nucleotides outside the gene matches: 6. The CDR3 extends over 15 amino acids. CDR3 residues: CASSHVLDRGYEQYF. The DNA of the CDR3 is TGTGCCAGCAGCCACGTCCTGGACAGGGGCTACGAGCAGTACTTC.

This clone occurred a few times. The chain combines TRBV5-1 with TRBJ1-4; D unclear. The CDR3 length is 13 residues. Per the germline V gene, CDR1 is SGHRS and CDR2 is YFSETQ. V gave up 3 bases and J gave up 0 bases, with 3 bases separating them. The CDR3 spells CASSSATNEKLFF. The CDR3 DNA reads TGCGCCAGCAGCTCCGCAACTAATGAAAAACTGTTTTTT.

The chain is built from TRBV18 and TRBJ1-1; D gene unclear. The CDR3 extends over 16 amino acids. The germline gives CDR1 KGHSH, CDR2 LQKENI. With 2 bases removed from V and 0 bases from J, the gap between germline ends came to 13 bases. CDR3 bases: TGTGCCAGCTCACCAAGATCTAACGGGGTGAACACTGAAGCTTTCTTT. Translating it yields CASSPRSNGVNTEAFF.

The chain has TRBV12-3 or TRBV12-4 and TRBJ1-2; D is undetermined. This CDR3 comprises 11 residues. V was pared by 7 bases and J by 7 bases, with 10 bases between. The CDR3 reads CASTAETGYTF. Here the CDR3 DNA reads TGTGCCAGCACCGCGGAGACTGGCTACACCTTC.

The CDR3: CAWSPAGGDTQYF. Written as DNA, the CDR3 is TGTGCCTGGAGTCCAGCGGGAGGGGATACGCAGTATTTT. V usage is TRBV30 and J usage is TRBJ2-3, with 10 bases matching TRBD2. CDR1 is GTSNPN, CDR2 SVGIG, per germline (reference sequence). V shed 2 bases, J shed 6 bases, and the junction held 2 bases outside the gene matches. The CDR3 runs to 13 residues.

The CDR3 DNA follows: TGTGCCAGCAGTGTTTCGGGAGACACTGAAGCTTTCTTT. This codes for CASSVSGDTEAFF. The chain has TRBV6-4 and TRBJ1-1; no reliable D call. The V and J ends lost 4 bases and 3 bases respectively, with 9 bases between them. Germline CDR1 MRHNA, CDR2 SNTAGT. This CDR3 has 13 amino acids.

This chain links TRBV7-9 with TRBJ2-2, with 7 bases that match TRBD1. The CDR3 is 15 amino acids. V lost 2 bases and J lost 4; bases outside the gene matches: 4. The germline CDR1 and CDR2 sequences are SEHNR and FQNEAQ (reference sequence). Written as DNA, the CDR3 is TGTGCCAGCAGCTTACTAACAGGGGTCACCGGGGAGCTGTTTTTT. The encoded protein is CASSLLTGVTGELFF. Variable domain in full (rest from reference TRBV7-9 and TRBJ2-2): DTGVSQNPRHKITKRGQNVTFRCDPISEHNRLYWYRQTLGQGPEFLTYFQNEAQLEKSRLLSDRFSAERPKGSFSTLEIQRTEQGDSAMYLCASSLLTGVTGELFFGEGSRLTVL.

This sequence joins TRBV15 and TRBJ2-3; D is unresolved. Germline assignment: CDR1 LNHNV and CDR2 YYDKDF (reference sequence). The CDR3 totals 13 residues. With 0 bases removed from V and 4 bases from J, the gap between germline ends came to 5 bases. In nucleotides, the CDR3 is TGTGCCACCAGCAGAGACAGGCCAGATACGCAGTATTTT. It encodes CATSRDRPDTQYF.

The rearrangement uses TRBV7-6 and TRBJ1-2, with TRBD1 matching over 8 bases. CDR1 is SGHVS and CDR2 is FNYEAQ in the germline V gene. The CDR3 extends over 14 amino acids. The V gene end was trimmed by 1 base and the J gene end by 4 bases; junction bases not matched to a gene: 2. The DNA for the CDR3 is TGTGCCAGCAGCTTAGGACAGGGGCCCTATGGCTACACCTTC. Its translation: CASSLGQGPYGYTF.

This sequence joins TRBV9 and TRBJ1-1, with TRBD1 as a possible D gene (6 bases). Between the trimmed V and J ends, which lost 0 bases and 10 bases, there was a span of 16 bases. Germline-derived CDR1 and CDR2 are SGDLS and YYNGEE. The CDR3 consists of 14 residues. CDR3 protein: CASSVGDTGSIAFF. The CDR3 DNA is TGTGCCAGCAGCGTAGGGGACACTGGCAGTATAGCTTTCTTT.

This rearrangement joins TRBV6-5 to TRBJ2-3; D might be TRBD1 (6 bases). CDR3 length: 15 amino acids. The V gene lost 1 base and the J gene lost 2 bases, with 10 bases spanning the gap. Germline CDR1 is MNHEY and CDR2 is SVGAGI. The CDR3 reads CASSYWGQPTDTQYF. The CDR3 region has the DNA TGTGCCAGCAGTTACTGGGGACAACCCACAGATACGCAGTATTTT.

The CDR3 sequence is CASSLAVLFRGSEQYF. Written as DNA, the CDR3 is TGTGCCAGCAGCTTGGCCGTGTTGTTCAGGGGGAGCGAGCAGTACTTC. This chain joins TRBV5-8 and TRBJ2-7; TRBD1 aligns across 7 bases. Per the germline V gene, CDR1 is SGHTS and CDR2 is YDEGEE. The CDR3 is made up of 16 amino acids. The V gene end was trimmed by 0 bases and the J gene end by 6 bases; junction bases not matched to a gene: 12.

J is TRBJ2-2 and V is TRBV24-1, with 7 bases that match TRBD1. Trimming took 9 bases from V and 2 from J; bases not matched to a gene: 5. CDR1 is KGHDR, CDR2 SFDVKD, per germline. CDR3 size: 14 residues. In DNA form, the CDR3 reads TGTGCCACCGGCAGGGGGATAAACACCGGGGAGCTGTTTTTT. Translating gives CATGRGINTGELFF.

Here the CDR3 reads CASSLERAVETQYF. In nucleotides, the CDR3 is TGTGCCAGCAGCTTGGAGAGGGCGGTGGAGACCCAGTACTTC. The chain has TRBV5-4 and TRBJ2-5; possibly TRBD2 for D (5 bases). The CDR3 consists of 14 residues. Looked up from germline, CDR1 is SGHNT and CDR2 is YYREEE (reference sequence). The V gene lost 0 bases and the J gene lost 5 bases, with 11 bases spanning the gap.